The 26 T cell receptor beta chains reported below all come from one sample, sequenced in a study of T cell changes during pregnancy in multiple sclerosis. TCRdb's table, derived via immunoSEQ multiplex PCR, lists solely in-frame clones and lacks some. This table holds roughly 75,000 clones, more than 85% found once. Material: peripheral blood, obtained after pregnancy. All receptors come from a female donor in good health, enrolled as a control in a pregnancy study.

This clone showed up just once. The chain has TRBV11-2 and TRBJ1-3; TRBD1 aligns across 7 bases. Germline lookup yields CDR1 SGHAT and CDR2 FQNNGV. J was trimmed by 4 bases and V by 2 bases; bases with no gene match: 8. The CDR3 contains 16 residues. CDR3 nucleotide sequence: TGTGCCAGCAGCTTAAAGGCCAGGGGGTCCGGAAACACCATATATTTT. Translation gives CASSLKARGSGNTIYF.

This chain joins TRBV9 and TRBJ2-3; D perhaps matches TRBD2 (6 bases). Germline CDR1 reads SGDLS; CDR2 reads YYNGEE. The CDR3 spans 16 residues. Trimming cost V 4 bases and J 0 bases, with 15 bases left between them. The CDR3 protein is CASSISGHASTDTQYF. The CDR3 DNA is TGTGCCAGCAGCATTAGCGGCCACGCTAGCACAGATACGCAGTATTTT.

The table lists this clone with a count of one. The rearrangement links TRBV5-1 to TRBJ2-7; D call uncertain. V was clipped by 1 base and J by 0 bases, with 8 bases between them. The CDR3 contains 14 residues. Looked up from germline, CDR1 is SGHRS and CDR2 is YFSETQ. The CDR3 DNA follows: TGCGCCAGCAGCTTGCTACCCCTCTCCTACGAGCAGTACTTC. Translation: CASSLLPLSYEQYF.

The CDR3 sequence: CASSFGGGEKLFF. CDR3 coding DNA: TGCGCCAGCAGCTTTGGGGGAGGCGAAAAACTGTTTTTT. The chain joins TRBV5-1 to TRBJ1-4; TRBD1 is a possible D gene (5 bases). The V end was cut by 2 bases, the J end by 8 bases, with 10 bases between. Germline V gene sequence: CDR1 SGHRS, CDR2 YFSETQ. The CDR3 covers 13 residues.

V gene TRBV7-9 combines with J gene TRBJ2-1, with TRBD2 as a possible D gene (7 bases). In germline, CDR1 is SEHNR, CDR2 FQNEAQ (reference sequence). The CDR3 consists of 15 residues. Trimming removed 4 bases at V and 5 bases at J, with 15 bases between. DNA of the CDR3: TGTGCCAGCAGCTCCCTGGGGGGGCCGGACAATGAGCAGTTCTTC. Translating it yields CASSSLGGPDNEQFF.

The chain links TRBV6-1 to TRBJ1-4; D ambiguous. Germline V gene data show CDR1 as MNHNS and CDR2 as SASEGT. V lost 0 bases to trimming and J lost 12 bases, with 14 bases between them. CDR3 length: 14 amino acids. In DNA, the CDR3 is TGTGCCAGCAGTGAAGCAAGCTTCCTGTACGAACTGTTTTTT. This codes for CASSEASFLYELFF.

This chain links TRBV2 with TRBJ2-3, with 7 nucleotides matching TRBD1. Looked up from germline, CDR1 is SNHLY and CDR2 is FYNNEI. V shed 4 bases, J shed 5 bases, and the junction held 12 bases outside the gene matches. This CDR3 comprises 16 residues. The CDR3 loop is CASSGLKGGGLDTQYF. As DNA, the CDR3 is TGTGCCAGCAGTGGCCTTAAAGGGGGCGGGTTAGATACGCAGTATTTT.

This chain uses TRBV10-3 with TRBJ2-7; 10 bases map to TRBD2. Germline V gene data show CDR1 as ENHRY and CDR2 as SYGVKD. The J segment lost 5 bases and the V segment lost 6 bases, leaving 7 bases of the junction unmatched. The CDR3 consists of 14 residues. This chain's CDR3 is CAISDWTSGHEQYF. In DNA, the CDR3 is TGTGCCATCAGCGACTGGACTAGCGGCCACGAGCAGTACTTC.

The CDR3 protein is CASSLGGRNADTQYF. The CDR3 DNA follows: TGTGCCAGCAGTTTGGGCGGGAGGAACGCAGATACGCAGTATTTT. The chain uses TRBV28 and TRBJ2-3; 8 bases are a match to TRBD2. The germline CDR1 and CDR2 sequences are MDHEN and SYDVKM. The junction had 6 bases not matched to a gene; V was cut back by 3 bases and J by 4 bases. The CDR3 covers 15 residues.

The V call is TRBV19, the J call TRBJ2-4; 8 nucleotides match TRBD2. Germline loops: CDR1 LNHDA, CDR2 SQIVND (reference sequence). The CDR3 runs to 15 residues. With V trimmed by 3 bases and J by 9 bases, 10 bases remained unmatched. As DNA, the CDR3 is TGTGCCAGTAGTATTTTGGCGGGGGGCCAGAGCATTCAGTACTTC. The encoded protein is CASSILAGGQSIQYF. Full variable domain (rest looked up from reference TRBV19 and TRBJ2-4): DGGITQSPKYLFRKEGQNVTLSCEQNLNHDAMYWYRQDPGQGLRLIYYSQIVNDFQKGDIAEGYSVSREKKESFPLTVTSAQKNPTAFYLCASSILAGGQSIQYFGAGTRLSVL.

This chain uses TRBV7-2 with TRBJ1-2; D unclear. CDR1 and CDR2 from the germline V gene are SGHTA and FQGNSA. With 4 bases removed from V and 3 bases from J, the gap between germline ends came to 21 bases. There are 17 residues in the CDR3. DNA for the CDR3: TGTGCCAGCAGCTCGACCGGGTCCGAGGCCTTTTACTATGGCTACACCTTC. Its translation is CASSSTGSEAFYYGYTF.

V usage is TRBV11-1 and J usage is TRBJ1-4; no clear D. Germline CDR1 is SGHAT and CDR2 is FQDESV (reference sequence). The CDR3 runs to 13 residues. V gave up 5 bases and J gave up 4 bases, with 8 bases separating them. CDR3 DNA sequence: TGTGCCAGCAGCCGGTCGGGTAATGAAAAACTGTTTTTT. It codes for CASSRSGNEKLFF.

The chain couples TRBV12-5 to TRBJ1-1; tentatively, D is TRBD1 (6 bases). The CDR3 has 14 residues. In germline, CDR1 is LGHNT, CDR2 FRNRAP. V lost 1 base and J lost 7, with 13 bases in between. This chain's CDR3 is CASGLARQDIEAFF. In nucleotides, the CDR3 is TGTGCTAGTGGTTTGGCAAGACAGGATATTGAAGCTTTCTTT. The full variable domain, its missing parts supplied by reference TRBV12-5 and TRBJ1-1, is DARVTQTPRHKVTEMGQEVTMRCQPILGHNTVFWYRQTMMQGLELLAYFRNRAPLDDSGMPKDRFSAEMPDATLATLKIQPSEPRDSAVYFCASGLARQDIEAFFGQGTRLTVV.

This chain uses TRBV7-3 with TRBJ2-1; TRBD2 aligns across 7 bases. The CDR3 is made up of 16 amino acids. Per the germline V gene, CDR1 is SGHTA and CDR2 is FQGTGA. The J segment lost 7 bases and the V segment lost 1 base, leaving 10 bases of the junction unmatched. The CDR3 spells CASSLRGSGLGNEQFF. In nucleotides, the CDR3 is TGTGCCAGCAGCTTAAGGGGTAGCGGGTTGGGGAATGAGCAGTTCTTC.

The chain uses TRBV9 and TRBJ2-1; D is perhaps TRBD2 (6 bases). V lost 0 bases and J 4 bases, leaving 17 bases between the germline ends. The CDR3 sequence is 17 residues long. From germline, CDR1 is SGDLS and CDR2 YYNGEE. The CDR3 loop reads CASSVGMGGREYNEQFF. The CDR3 bases are TGTGCCAGCAGCGTAGGGATGGGGGGAAGGGAATACAATGAGCAGTTCTTC. The entire variable domain, with the rest obtained from reference TRBV9 and TRBJ2-1, is as follows: DSGVTQTPKHLITATGQRVTLRCSPRSGDLSVYWYQQSLDQGLQFLIQYYNGEERAKGNILERFSAQQFPDLHSELNLSSLELGDSALYFCASSVGMGGREYNEQFFGPGTRLTVL.

The V gene is TRBV19, the J gene TRBJ1-5, with D tentatively TRBD1 (6 bases). Germline CDR1 and CDR2: LNHDA and SQIVND (reference sequence). The CDR3 consists of 13 residues. The V end was cut by 3 bases, the J end by 6 bases, with 9 bases between. The CDR3 nucleotides read TGTGCCAGTAGTATCGGGACACCTCAGCCCCAGCATTTT. Translation gives CASSIGTPQPQHF.

The V gene is TRBV5-5, the J gene TRBJ1-1, with a possible D match to TRBD1 (5 bases). Germline assignment: CDR1 SGHKS and CDR2 YYEKEE (reference sequence). Trimming pared 2 bases from V and 2 bases from J, leaving 10 bases between. The CDR3 contains 14 residues. The CDR3 loop is CASSFGRVNTEAFF. The CDR3 nucleotides are TGTGCCAGCAGCTTCGGCAGGGTAAACACTGAAGCTTTCTTT.

This chain uses TRBV6-5 with TRBJ2-7; TRBD1 agrees at 9 bases. CDR1 is MNHEY, CDR2 SVGAGI, per germline. The CDR3 is 16 amino acids. The trim removed 0 bases at V and 2 bases at J, leaving 5 bases unmatched. CDR3 DNA: TGTGCCAGCAGTTACTCTTGGACAGGGGATACCTACGAGCAGTACTTC. It codes for CASSYSWTGDTYEQYF.

This rearrangement joins TRBV4-2 to TRBJ2-3; 8 bases match TRBD2. Germline V gene data show CDR1 as LGHNA and CDR2 as YNFKEQ. The CDR3 length is 17 residues. J was trimmed by 2 bases and V by 0 bases; bases with no gene match: 7. DNA for the CDR3: TGTGCCAGCAGCCAAGATGGTAGCGGGACCTCCACAGATACGCAGTATTTT. This gives the protein CASSQDGSGTSTDTQYF.

This sequence joins TRBV4-3 and TRBJ2-7; 7 nucleotides agree with TRBD2. V shed 1 base and J 5 bases; nucleotides not matched to a gene: 5. The CDR3 is 14 residues long. Germline assignment: CDR1 LGHNA and CDR2 YSLEER. The CDR3 region has the DNA TGCGCCAGCAGCCAAGGGGGGGGTAGGAACGAGCAGTACTTC. Protein sequence: CASSQGGGRNEQYF.

The gene calls are TRBV7-9 and TRBJ2-1; the match to TRBD2 covers 8 bases. The length of the CDR3 is 15 residues. Germline V gene data show CDR1 as SEHNR and CDR2 as FQNEAQ (reference sequence). The ends lost 1 base at V and 7 bases at J; junction bases unmatched: 6. The CDR3 DNA follows: TGTGCCAGCAGCTTAGGGCCAGCGGGAGTTAATGAGCAGTTCTTC. Encoded protein: CASSLGPAGVNEQFF.

The chain has TRBV5-1 and TRBJ1-4; 7 bases align to TRBD1. Losses at the gene ends were 0 bases for V and 0 bases for J; bases not matched to a gene: 8. The germline V gene encodes CDR1 SGHRS and CDR2 YFSETQ. The CDR3 spans 18 residues. CDR3 protein: CASSLGRGTVTTNEKLFF. CDR3 bases: TGCGCCAGCAGCTTGGGACGGGGGACAGTTACAACTAATGAAAAACTGTTTTTT.

The rearrangement links TRBV30 to TRBJ2-4; 10 bases fit TRBD1. The CDR3 is 14 residues long. V was pared by 3 bases and J by 7 bases, with 6 bases of the junction left unmatched. CDR1 GTSNPN and CDR2 SVGIG come from the germline V gene (reference sequence). The CDR3 DNA reads TGTGCCTGGAGACCGGGACAGGGGTTGAACATTCAGTACTTC. Protein: CAWRPGQGLNIQYF. Complete variable domain (other parts from reference TRBV30 and TRBJ2-4): SQTIHQWPATLVQPVGSPLSLECTVEGTSNPNLYWYRQAAGRGLQLLFYSVGIGQISSEVPQNLSASRPQDRQFILSSKKLLLSDSGFYLCAWRPGQGLNIQYFGAGTRLSVL.

The chain employs TRBV5-4 and TRBJ1-4; D may be TRBD1 (5 bases). The CDR3 runs 15 residues. CDR1 and CDR2 (germline): SGHNT, YYREEE (reference sequence). V was shortened by 2 bases and J by 8 bases, with 16 bases between the two germline ends. CDR3 protein: CASSLGGEWREKLFF. The CDR3 coding sequence is TGTGCCAGCAGCTTAGGAGGGGAATGGCGAGAAAAACTGTTTTTT.

The chain's CDR3 is CASSLADGPSYEQYF. The DNA for the CDR3 is TGTGCCAGCAGCTTGGCCGATGGCCCTTCCTACGAGCAGTACTTC. The V and J genes are TRBV5-8 and TRBJ2-7; D unclear. Germline CDR1 SGHTS, CDR2 YDEGEE. There are 15 residues in the CDR3. The V end lost 0 bases, the J end lost 1 base, and 11 bases lay between the germline ends.

The chain combines TRBV7-9 with TRBJ2-3, with 8 bases lining up with TRBD2. V trimming: 4 bases; J trimming: 0 bases; junction bases outside the gene matches: 12. In germline, CDR1 is SEHNR, CDR2 FQNEAQ (reference sequence). This CDR3 has 18 amino acids. DNA of the CDR3: TGTGCCAGCAGCTCCCGCATCGGACTAGCCTCTAGCACAGATACGCAGTATTTT. Translation gives CASSSRIGLASSTDTQYF.